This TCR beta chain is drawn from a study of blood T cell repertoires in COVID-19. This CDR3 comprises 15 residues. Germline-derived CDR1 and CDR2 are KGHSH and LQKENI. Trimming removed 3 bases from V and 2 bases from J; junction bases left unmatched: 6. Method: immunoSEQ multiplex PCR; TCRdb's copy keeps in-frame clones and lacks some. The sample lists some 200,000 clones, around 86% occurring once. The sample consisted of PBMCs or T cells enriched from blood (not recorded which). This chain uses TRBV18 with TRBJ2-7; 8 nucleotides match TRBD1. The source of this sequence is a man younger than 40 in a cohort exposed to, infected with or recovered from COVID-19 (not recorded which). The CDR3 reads CASSPDRGQAYEQYF. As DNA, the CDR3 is TGTGCCAGCTCACCCGACAGGGGCCAAGCCTACGAGCAGTACTTC.